What follows are 30 T cell receptor beta chains derived from one specimen sequenced in a study of shared clonotypes between healthy human individuals. Using immunoSEQ multiplex PCR, the repertoire was profiled, and TCRdb retains in-frame clones only, with some absent. Among 950,000 to 1,200,000 clones listed, approximately 75% were seen once. The specimen sequenced was memory CD4+ T cells from PBMCs. Subset in this sample: CD45RA-negative fraction. The receptors stem from a young man in good health. Some clones in this sample may be carry-over from other donors' samples.

The chain joins TRBV5-1 to TRBJ1-3; D gene ambiguous. Germline V CDR1 and CDR2: SGHRS, YFSETQ. The CDR3 totals 19 residues. Trimming took 0 bases from V and 2 from J, leaving 21 bases between them. CDR3 amino acids: CASSLGAGPKEWTGNTIYF. The CDR3 nucleotides are TGCGCCAGCAGCTTGGGGGCAGGACCCAAAGAATGGACTGGAAACACCATATATTTT.

This chain connects TRBV4-3 to TRBJ2-5, with TRBD2 matching over 9 bases. Germline values: CDR1 LGHNA, CDR2 YSLEER. V lost 0 bases and J lost 3; bases outside the gene matches: 5. The CDR3 covers 16 residues. CDR3 region: CASSQDGAGGEETQYF. DNA for the CDR3: TGCGCCAGCAGCCAAGACGGGGCGGGAGGGGAAGAGACCCAGTACTTC.

The chain links TRBV27 to TRBJ1-5, with 8 bases fitting TRBD1. Germline CDR1 and CDR2: MNHEY and SMNVEV (reference sequence). The CDR3 extends over 15 amino acids. J gave up 6 bases and V 5 bases, and 9 bases lay outside the gene matches. CDR3 coding DNA: TGTGCCAGCAGTGCAACAGGGGGAGTAGGTCAGCCCCAGCATTTT. It is translated as CASSATGGVGQPQHF.

DNA for the CDR3: TGTGCCAGCAGCCACCCGGACCAGATGAACACTGAAGCTTTCTTT. Translating gives CASSHPDQMNTEAFF. This chain connects TRBV4-2 to TRBJ1-1, with unresolved D. V was shortened by 3 bases and J by 0 bases, with 11 bases between the two germline ends. From germline, CDR1 is LGHNA and CDR2 YNFKEQ. The CDR3 runs to 15 residues.

This rearrangement joins TRBV11-2 to TRBJ1-4; D ambiguous. The CDR3 consists of 15 residues. Germline CDR1 is SGHAT and CDR2 is FQNNGV. V was trimmed by 0 bases and J by 8 bases, leaving 13 bases between them. As DNA, the CDR3 is TGTGCCAGCAGCTTAGATGTCGGCCGGGCGGAAAAACTGTTTTTT. This gives the protein CASSLDVGRAEKLFF.

CDR3 nucleotides: TGTGCCAGCCCGCCCGACTCCAAGCCCTACAATGAGCAGTTCTTC. Protein product: CASPPDSKPYNEQFF. This chain uses TRBV2 with TRBJ2-1; D ambiguous. The CDR3 length is 15 residues. Germline loops: CDR1 SNHLY, CDR2 FYNNEI. V was shortened by 8 bases and J by 2 bases, with 16 bases between the two germline ends.

Worth noting for this clone: Possible read error: a much larger clone is one base away. Distinct nucleotide sequences in the sample also encode this CDR3. The CDR3 region is CASSRLAGADTQYF. The CDR3 DNA sequence: TGTGCCAGCAGTCGACTAGCGGGAGCAGATACGCAGTATTTT. V gene TRBV2 combines with J gene TRBJ2-3; 12 bases align to TRBD2. The CDR3 covers 14 residues. J was trimmed by 4 bases and V by 5 bases; bases with no gene match: 1. The germline gives CDR1 SNHLY, CDR2 FYNNEI.

The rearrangement uses TRBV30 and TRBJ1-1; D gene uncertain. V lost 0 bases, J lost 1 base, and 3 bases lay in between. The CDR3 sequence is 12 residues long. From germline, CDR1 is GTSNPN and CDR2 SVGIG (reference sequence). The CDR3 loop is CAWSVANTEAFF. As DNA, the CDR3 is TGTGCCTGGAGTGTTGCGAACACTGAAGCTTTCTTT.

This chain links TRBV5-1 with TRBJ2-7; the match to TRBD2 covers 16 bases. The CDR3 extends over 18 amino acids. V was clipped by 4 bases and J by 2 bases; unmatched bases: 9. Germline V gene sequence: CDR1 SGHRS, CDR2 YFSETQ. Written as DNA, the CDR3 is TGCGCCAGCAGCAAGGGACTAGCGGGAGGGGAGTTGGCCTACGAGCAGTACTTC. Translation: CASSKGLAGGELAYEQYF.

The rearrangement joins TRBV5-1 to TRBJ2-1; possibly TRBD2 for D (5 bases). V lost 4 bases, J lost 3 bases, and 11 bases lay in between. Germline V CDR1 and CDR2: SGHRS, YFSETQ. CDR3 size: 14 residues. The CDR3 region has the DNA TGCGCCAGCAGCGAGGGCTCCTACTACAATGAGCAGTTCTTC. This translates into CASSEGSYYNEQFF.

The chain has TRBV2 and TRBJ2-5; a weak D match, TRBD1 (6 bases). The CDR3 length is 13 residues. From germline, CDR1 is SNHLY and CDR2 FYNNEI. The ends were cut back, 7 bases at V and 4 bases at J, with 13 bases in the middle. CDR3 amino acids: CASTGTSSETQYF. In nucleotides, the CDR3 is TGTGCCAGCACCGGGACAAGTTCAGAGACCCAGTACTTC.

Only one count was recorded for this clone. The chain has TRBV5-1 and TRBJ2-5, with 9 bases aligning to TRBD2. Trimming took 4 bases from V and 4 from J; bases not matched to a gene: 2. Germline assignment: CDR1 SGHRS and CDR2 YFSETQ. There are 13 residues in the CDR3. Here the CDR3 DNA reads TGCGCCAGCAGCGTACTAGCGGGAGAGACCCAGTACTTC. Residues: CASSVLAGETQYF.

The chain has TRBV29-1 and TRBJ2-5; TRBD1 agrees at 9 bases. The CDR3 spans 13 residues. The ends lost 6 bases at V and 5 bases at J; junction bases unmatched: 7. Per germline, CDR1 SQVTM and CDR2 ANQGSEA. CDR3 in amino acids: CSVFTGGAETQYF. DNA for the CDR3: TGCAGCGTGTTTACAGGGGGCGCCGAGACCCAGTACTTC.

The chain joins TRBV4-1 to TRBJ1-1, with D hard to call. Deletions cut 0 bases from V and 6 bases from J, with 11 bases between. This CDR3 has 14 amino acids. Germline-derived CDR1 and CDR2 are MGHRA and YSYEKL. CDR3 sequence reads: CASSQEGNLAEAFF. The DNA of the CDR3 is TGCGCCAGCAGCCAAGAGGGGAATCTCGCTGAAGCTTTCTTT.

This clone was counted only a few times. The V and J genes are TRBV10-1 and TRBJ2-5; TRBD2 agrees at 11 bases. The germline CDR1 and CDR2 sequences are WNHNN and SYGVQD (reference sequence). This CDR3 is 16 amino acids long. The V gene end was trimmed by 5 bases and the J gene end by 1 base; junction bases not matched to a gene: 6. The CDR3 DNA follows: TGCGCCAGCAGTCAAGGGACTAGCGGACCCCAAGAGACCCAGTACTTC. It is translated as CASSQGTSGPQETQYF.

V gene TRBV30 combines with J gene TRBJ1-1; the D gene is possibly TRBD1 (5 bases). Trimming stripped 7 bases from V and 0 bases from J, with 12 bases between. Germline values: CDR1 GTSNPN, CDR2 SVGIG (reference sequence). The CDR3 spans 13 residues. As DNA, the CDR3 is TGTGCCTCTCTACAGGAGATGAACACTGAAGCTTTCTTT. Translating gives CASLQEMNTEAFF.

The gene calls are TRBV15 and TRBJ2-5; possibly TRBD2 for D (5 bases). From germline, CDR1 is LNHNV and CDR2 YYDKDF (reference sequence). This CDR3 comprises 16 residues. The V end lost 1 base, the J end lost 4 bases, and 16 bases lay between the germline ends. CDR3 DNA: TGTGCCACCAGCAGAGCCCGGACTCGCCGGGCAGAGACCCAGTACTTC. Encoded protein: CATSRARTRRAETQYF.

This CDR3 is CATSRSGRYHGELFF. The DNA for the CDR3 is TGTGCCACCAGCCGCTCAGGGAGGTATCACGGGGAGCTGTTTTTT. This chain connects TRBV15 to TRBJ2-2; D might be TRBD2 (6 bases). V was clipped by 5 bases and J by 7 bases, with 17 bases between them. The CDR3 length is 15 residues. Per germline, CDR1 LNHNV and CDR2 YYDKDF (reference sequence). The complete variable domain, with remaining parts taken from reference TRBV15 and TRBJ2-2, reads DAMVIQNPRYQVTQFGKPVTLSCSQTLNHNVMYWYQQKSSQAPKLLFHYYDKDFNNEADTPDNFQSRRPNTSFCFLDIRSPGLGDTAMYLCATSRSGRYHGELFFGEGSRLTVL.

The chain employs TRBV18 and TRBJ2-5, with 11 bases identical to TRBD1. V lost 1 base and J lost 5; bases outside the gene matches: 9. This CDR3 is 17 amino acids long. Germline CDR1 KGHSH, CDR2 LQKENI. CDR3 DNA: TGTGCCAGCTCACCACGTCCCGGACAGGGGGCGAAGGAGACCCAGTACTTC. Amino acid sequence: CASSPRPGQGAKETQYF.

V gene TRBV11-2 combines with J gene TRBJ2-6; the D call may be TRBD1 or TRBD2 (6 bases each). Trimming took 8 bases from V and 1 from J, leaving 18 bases between them. CDR1 and CDR2 (germline): SGHAT, FQNNGV. The CDR3 is 17 residues long. The CDR3 DNA follows: TGTGCCAGCCAAAGGGGGGTATATATTTCTGGGGCCAACGTCCTGACTTTC. Translating gives CASQRGVYISGANVLTF.

The gene calls are TRBV11-3 and TRBJ2-5; tentative D call: TRBD1 (5 bases). CDR1 and CDR2 from the germline V gene are SGHNT and YENEEA. V was pared by 5 bases and J by 7 bases, with 11 bases between. This CDR3 is 12 amino acids long. CDR3 nucleotides: TGTGCCAGCAGCCCAGGGTTGGGGACCCAGTACTTC. Residues: CASSPGLGTQYF.

On this clone: A clone one base away is much larger, so this may be a read error. Other DNA sequences in the sample encode the same CDR3. This chain uses TRBV5-1 with TRBJ2-1, with D uncertain. The CDR3 sequence is 13 residues long. The V gene lost 0 bases and the J gene lost 2 bases, with 3 bases spanning the gap. Germline V gives CDR1 SGHRS, CDR2 YFSETQ. CDR3 coding DNA: TGCGCCAGCAGCTTGGGAGCCTACAATGAGCAGTTCTTC. Amino acids: CASSLGAYNEQFF.

This chain connects TRBV5-4 to TRBJ2-1, with no clear D. The CDR3 length is 12 residues. Germline assignment: CDR1 SGHNT and CDR2 YYREEE (reference sequence). The V end was cut by 5 bases, the J end by 9 bases, with 12 bases between. DNA of the CDR3: TGTGCCAGCAGTTCCGCTAGGGCTGAGCAGTTCTTC. Its translation is CASSSARAEQFF.

The chain links TRBV5-1 to TRBJ2-5; perhaps TRBD2 as D (5 bases). Germline V CDR1 and CDR2: SGHRS, YFSETQ. This CDR3 spans 14 amino acids. V lost 4 bases, J lost 6 bases, and 16 bases lay in between. The CDR3 coding sequence is TGCGCCAGCAGCCCGAACCTACTAGGGCAGACCCAGTACTTC. Protein: CASSPNLLGQTQYF. Drawing the rest from reference TRBV5-1 and TRBJ2-5, the complete variable domain is KAGVTQTPRYLIKTRGQQVTLSCSPISGHRSVSWYQQTPGQGLQFLFEYFSETQRNKGNFPGRFSGRQFSNSRSEMNVSTLELGDSALYLCASSPNLLGQTQYFGPGTRLLVL.

To note about this clone: Given a much more abundant clone one base away, this may be a read error. Other DNA variants within this sample encode the same CDR3. The V and J genes are TRBV5-6 and TRBJ1-2, with D unresolved. The CDR3 is 13 residues long. Deletions cut 0 bases from V and 2 bases from J, with 5 bases between. Germline V gives CDR1 SGHDT, CDR2 YYEEEE. The CDR3 region is CASSLGENYGYTF. The DNA of the CDR3 is TGTGCCAGCAGCTTGGGGGAGAACTATGGCTACACCTTC.

The chain has TRBV5-1 and TRBJ2-3; 11 bases map to TRBD2. V shed 5 bases, J shed 2 bases, and the junction held 4 bases outside the gene matches. CDR3 length: 15 amino acids. CDR1 SGHRS and CDR2 YFSETQ come from the germline V gene. CDR3 amino acids: CASRLTSGVTDTQYF. The DNA for the CDR3 is TGCGCCAGCAGACTGACTAGCGGGGTCACAGATACGCAGTATTTT.

This clone was recorded many times. This chain uses TRBV28 with TRBJ1-2, with D possibly TRBD1 on 5 matching bases. The germline gives CDR1 MDHEN, CDR2 SYDVKM. This CDR3 has 12 amino acids. Trimming shortened V by 3 bases and J by 7 bases, and 9 bases separated the two germline ends. This CDR3 is CASSLAGFGYTF. CDR3 sequence (DNA): TGTGCCAGCAGTTTGGCAGGGTTTGGCTACACCTTC.

This clone has only one observation. CDR3 protein: CASSRANTEAFF. CDR3 nucleotide sequence: TGTGCCAGCAGCCGGGCCAACACTGAAGCTTTCTTT. This chain joins TRBV14 and TRBJ1-1, with D unresolved. The CDR3 loop spans 12 amino acids. Trimming took off 4 bases at V and 2 bases at J, with 5 bases between the two ends. In germline, CDR1 is SGHDN, CDR2 FVKESK.

This chain links TRBV30 with TRBJ1-1, with D uncertain. CDR3 length: 14 amino acids. Germline V gene data show CDR1 as GTSNPN and CDR2 as SVGIG (reference sequence). The V end was cut by 0 bases, the J end by 0 bases, with 8 bases between. The CDR3 spells CAWSVLGMNTEAFF. As DNA, the CDR3 is TGTGCCTGGAGTGTCTTAGGGATGAACACTGAAGCTTTCTTT.

This clone was observed a single time. CDR3 DNA: TGCGCCAGCAGCCAAGAACGATTGGGACTAGCGGGAGGGGGGCAGTTCTTC. Its protein product is CASSQERLGLAGGGQFF. This sequence joins TRBV4-3 and TRBJ2-1, with 16 bases identical to TRBD2. Unmatched junction bases numbered 8, after V lost 0 bases and J lost 12 bases. This CDR3 is 17 amino acids long. The V gene's germline CDR1 is LGHNA and CDR2 YSLEER.